The 18 T cell receptor beta chains below all came from one sample that was sequenced in a study of PD-L1 blockade in urothelial cancer. Sample time point: pretreatment peripheral blood. Data came from immunoSEQ multiplex PCR; TCRdb stores just in-frame clones and leaves some out. The profile covers tens of thousands of clones, with around 86% appearing a single time and 14% to 15% taken by the ten largest. Sequencing was performed on PBMCs, taken around atezolizumab (anti-PD-L1) treatment. These receptors were taken from a man in his 60s with urothelial cancer.

The CDR3 bases are TGTGCCAGCAGCTTGTTCGGTAGGGGGTCTGAGACCCAGTACTTC. Translating it yields CASSLFGRGSETQYF. The gene calls are TRBV5-6 and TRBJ2-5; D might be TRBD1 (6 bases). CDR3 size: 15 residues. Germline values: CDR1 SGHDT, CDR2 YYEEEE. Trimming removed 1 base from V and 5 bases from J, with 15 bases in between.

The chain has TRBV14 and TRBJ2-5; the D gene is possibly TRBD1 (6 bases). The CDR3 totals 14 residues. Germline assignment: CDR1 SGHDN and CDR2 FVKESK. The V gene lost 1 base and the J gene lost 1 base, with 7 bases spanning the gap. The CDR3 loop reads CASSQGGGQETQYF. The DNA of the CDR3 is TGTGCCAGCAGCCAAGGAGGGGGCCAAGAGACCCAGTACTTC.

The V call is TRBV15, the J call TRBJ1-1; D not resolved. Trimming pared 1 base from V and 1 base from J, leaving 13 bases between. Germline CDR1 and CDR2: LNHNV and YYDKDF (reference sequence). CDR3 length equals 16 residues. The CDR3 DNA follows: TGTGCCACCAGCAGAGTTCGCGAGATTGGGAACACTGAAGCTTTCTTT. It specifies CATSRVREIGNTEAFF.

The chain has TRBV19 and TRBJ2-2; 7 bases are shared with TRBD1. The junction had 2 bases not matched to a gene; V was cut back by 3 bases and J by 7 bases. CDR3 length: 13 residues. Germline CDR1 LNHDA, CDR2 SQIVND (reference sequence). For the CDR3, the DNA is TGTGCCAGTAGTATGGGACAGTTCGGGGAGCTGTTTTTT. It codes for CASSMGQFGELFF.

This clone was seen once. The V call is TRBV4-1, the J call TRBJ1-4; 9 bases are shared with TRBD1. Trimming took 1 base from V and 5 from J; bases not matched to a gene: 11. This CDR3 is built from 18 residues. Germline loops: CDR1 MGHRA, CDR2 YSYEKL. CDR3 sequence: CASSQVFPPGQGNEKLFF. CDR3 DNA sequence: TGCGCCAGCAGCCAAGTGTTCCCTCCGGGACAGGGAAATGAAAAACTGTTTTTT.

The chain uses TRBV11-2 and TRBJ2-1, with a weak D call TRBD1 (5 bases). CDR1 is SGHAT and CDR2 is FQNNGV in the germline V gene. The length of the CDR3 is 12 residues. V lost 5 bases, J lost 8 bases, and 10 bases lay in between. CDR3 sequence: CASSPLRDEQFF. The CDR3 coding sequence is TGTGCCAGCAGCCCTCTCAGGGATGAGCAGTTCTTC.

The V gene is TRBV7-2, the J gene TRBJ1-2, with D unclear. Deletions cut 2 bases from V and 4 bases from J, with 8 bases between. Germline CDR1 and CDR2: SGHTA and FQGNSA. The CDR3 is 13 amino acids. The CDR3: CASSLMGPYGYTF. The CDR3 DNA reads as TGTGCCAGCAGCTTAATGGGCCCCTATGGCTACACCTTC. Filled out from reference TRBV7-2 and TRBJ1-2, the complete variable domain reads GAGVSQSPSNKVTEKGKDVELRCDPISGHTALYWYRQSLGQGLEFLIYFQGNSAPDKSGLPSDRFSAERTGGSVSTLTIQRTQQEDSAVYLCASSLMGPYGYTFGSGTRLTVV.

This clone is medium-sized (0.01 to 0.1%). The V call is TRBV5-4, the J call TRBJ1-1; D unclear. The ends were cut back, 4 bases at V and 4 bases at J, with 14 bases in the middle. The CDR3 loop spans 14 amino acids. The germline V gene encodes CDR1 SGHNT and CDR2 YYREEE (reference sequence). The CDR3 loop is CASSDRTRPTEAFF. CDR3 bases: TGTGCCAGCAGCGACCGAACGCGGCCCACTGAAGCTTTCTTT.

The chain has TRBV5-1 and TRBJ2-3; D gene ambiguous. Deletions cut 0 bases from V and 0 bases from J, with 8 bases between. This CDR3 spans 15 amino acids. Germline V CDR1 and CDR2: SGHRS, YFSETQ. The CDR3 sequence is CASSLAIPSTDTQYF. The DNA of the CDR3 is TGCGCCAGCAGCTTGGCTATACCTAGCACAGATACGCAGTATTTT.

A single count supports this clone. This chain joins TRBV10-3 and TRBJ1-2; D gene unclear. Germline V gene data show CDR1 as ENHRY and CDR2 as SYGVKD. V was shortened by 5 bases and J by 1 base, with 11 bases between the two germline ends. The length of the CDR3 is 14 residues. DNA for the CDR3: TGTGCCATCAGTCAGGAAGGATTTAACTATGGCTACACCTTC. Its protein product is CAISQEGFNYGYTF.

This clone has a handful of counts. This chain joins TRBV5-1 and TRBJ1-1; D is unclear. V was cut by 0 bases and J by 0 bases, with 12 bases left in between. The CDR3 covers 16 residues. CDR1 is SGHRS, CDR2 YFSETQ, per germline. DNA of the CDR3: TGCGCCAGCAGCTTGGGATGGGCACAAGTGAACACTGAAGCTTTCTTT. Translated: CASSLGWAQVNTEAFF.

This clone was counted once. The rearrangement joins TRBV29-1 to TRBJ2-7; D is perhaps TRBD2 (6 bases). The CDR3 runs 13 residues. Germline CDR1 SQVTM, CDR2 ANQGSEA. Between the trimmed V and J ends, which lost 2 bases and 0 bases, there was a span of 8 bases. The DNA of the CDR3 is TGCAGCGTTGAAATCGGGAGCTCCTACGAGCAGTACTTC. Its protein is CSVEIGSSYEQYF.

The rearrangement joins TRBV6-5 to TRBJ1-3, with 9 positions matching TRBD1. Germline assignment: CDR1 MNHEY and CDR2 SVGAGI. The CDR3 spans 15 residues. With V trimmed by 4 bases and J by 2 bases, 3 bases remained unmatched. Written as DNA, the CDR3 is TGTGCCAGCAGTTCCGACAGGGGGGCTGGAAACACCATATATTTT. It translates to CASSSDRGAGNTIYF.

This chain links TRBV7-3 with TRBJ2-2, with D unclear. The germline V gene has CDR1 SGHTA and CDR2 FQGTGA. The CDR3 runs to 14 residues. Trimming removed 5 bases at V and 0 bases at J, with 7 bases between. CDR3 sequence (DNA): TGTGCCAGCAGCCTTATAGCGAACACCGGGGAGCTGTTTTTT. It encodes CASSLIANTGELFF. Together with reference TRBV7-3 and TRBJ2-2, the CDR3 gives the full variable domain: GAGVSQTPSNKVTEKGKYVELRCDPISGHTALYWYRQSLGQGPEFLIYFQGTGAADDSGLPNDRFFAVRPEGSVSTLKIQRTERGDSAVYLCASSLIANTGELFFGEGSRLTVL.

The chain has TRBV4-3 and TRBJ1-6, with D maybe TRBD1 (6 bases). CDR1 and CDR2 (germline): LGHNA, YSLEER. V lost 3 bases and J 9 bases, leaving 9 bases between the germline ends. This CDR3 region has 13 residues. The chain's CDR3 is CASSQNRVSPLHF. In DNA, the CDR3 is TGCGCCAGCAGCCAGAACAGGGTTTCACCCCTCCACTTT.

In the case of this clone: Other DNA sequences in the same sample also yield this CDR3. The rearrangement links TRBV5-1 to TRBJ1-6; D perhaps matches TRBD1 (6 bases). The germline V gene has CDR1 SGHRS and CDR2 YFSETQ. This CDR3 is 16 amino acids long. The V end lost 4 bases, the J end lost 0 bases, and 11 bases lay between the germline ends. The CDR3 region is CASSPTGSSYNSPLHF. The CDR3 nucleotides are TGCGCCAGCAGCCCCACAGGGAGCTCCTATAATTCACCCCTCCACTTT.

The chain carries TRBV29-1 and TRBJ2-3; 15 nucleotides line up with TRBD2. Per germline, CDR1 SQVTM and CDR2 ANQGSEA. This CDR3 region has 17 residues. The V segment lost 4 bases and the J segment 5 bases; nucleotides outside the gene matches: 10. CDR3 sequence reads: CSVGGRTSGGAGDTQYF. The CDR3 bases are TGCAGCGTTGGTGGAAGGACTAGCGGGGGGGCCGGAGATACGCAGTATTTT.

This chain links TRBV18 with TRBJ2-2; TRBD2 aligns across 8 bases. This CDR3 spans 18 amino acids. Trimming removed 1 base from V and 6 bases from J; junction bases left unmatched: 13. CDR1 and CDR2 from the germline V gene are KGHSH and LQKENI. The CDR3 DNA reads as TGTGCCAGCTCACCACAGCCAGCGGGGGTCACACGGGCCGGGGAGCTGTTTTTT. This sequence encodes CASSPQPAGVTRAGELFF.